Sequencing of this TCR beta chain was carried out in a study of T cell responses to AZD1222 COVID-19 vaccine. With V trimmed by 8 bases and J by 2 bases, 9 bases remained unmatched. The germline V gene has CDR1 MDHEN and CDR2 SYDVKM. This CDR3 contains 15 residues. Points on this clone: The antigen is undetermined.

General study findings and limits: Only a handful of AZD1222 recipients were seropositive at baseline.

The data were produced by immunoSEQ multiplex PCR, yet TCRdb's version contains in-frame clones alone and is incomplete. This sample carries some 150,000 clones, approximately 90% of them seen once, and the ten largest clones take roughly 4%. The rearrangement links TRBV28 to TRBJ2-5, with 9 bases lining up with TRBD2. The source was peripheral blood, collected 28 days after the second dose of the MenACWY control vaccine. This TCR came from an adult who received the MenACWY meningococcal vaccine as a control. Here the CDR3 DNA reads TGTGCCAGCGGGATCCTAGCGGGGTATCAAGAGACCCAGTACTTC. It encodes CASGILAGYQETQYF.